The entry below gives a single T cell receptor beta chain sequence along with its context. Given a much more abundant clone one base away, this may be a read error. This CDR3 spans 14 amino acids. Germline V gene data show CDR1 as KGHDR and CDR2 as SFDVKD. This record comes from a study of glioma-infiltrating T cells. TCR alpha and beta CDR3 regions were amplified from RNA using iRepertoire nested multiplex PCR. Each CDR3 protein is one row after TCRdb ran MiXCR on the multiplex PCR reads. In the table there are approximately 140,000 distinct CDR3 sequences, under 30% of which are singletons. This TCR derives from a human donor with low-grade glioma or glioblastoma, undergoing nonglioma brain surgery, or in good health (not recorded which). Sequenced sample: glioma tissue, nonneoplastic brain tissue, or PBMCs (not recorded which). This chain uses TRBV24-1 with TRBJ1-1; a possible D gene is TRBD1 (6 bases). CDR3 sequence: CATSDNSGDTEALF. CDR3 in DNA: TGTGCCACCAGTGATAATTCGGGGGACACTGAAGCTTTGTTT.